These 25 T cell receptor beta chains originate from one sample sequenced in a study of blood T cells in healthy people across ages. Using a J-beta primer mix together with a sample-barcoded 5' primer, a second PCR was run for roughly 7 to 12 cycles. TCRdb fed the 5' RACE reads into MiXCR, producing one record per CDR3 protein. Among 1.5 million to 2 million distinct CDR3 sequences listed, under 30% were seen once. Sequencing was performed on blood. All receptors come from a woman in her thirties in good health.

This rearrangement joins TRBV11-2 to TRBJ1-2; D not certain. In germline, CDR1 is SGHAT, CDR2 FQNNGV. Trimming cost V 1 base and J 4 bases, with 13 bases left between them. The CDR3 is 15 amino acids. This CDR3 reads CASSLAAGMGYGYTF. DNA of the CDR3: TGTGCCAGCAGCTTAGCGGCGGGGATGGGCTATGGCTACACCTTC. Full variable domain (outside the CDR3, taken from reference TRBV11-2 and TRBJ1-2): EAGVAQSPRYKIIEKRQSVAFWCNPISGHATLYWYQQILGQGPKLLIQFQNNGVVDDSQLPKDRFSAERLKGVDSTLKIQPAKLEDSAVYLCASSLAAGMGYGYTFGSGTRLTVV.

This clonotype was seen only a few times. CDR3 coding DNA: TGTGCCAGCAGCCAGGGTGGTGGTGAACAAGAGACCCAGTACTTC. Translating gives CASSQGGGEQETQYF. V is TRBV12-3 or TRBV12-4 and J is TRBJ2-5; D possibly corresponds to TRBD1 (5 bases). The V gene lost 6 bases and the J gene lost 2 bases, with 16 bases spanning the gap. CDR3 length: 15 residues.

The genes are TRBV5-5 and TRBJ2-5; D gene uncertain. CDR1 is SGHKS and CDR2 is YYEKEE in the germline V gene (reference sequence). Trimming removed 1 base from V and 11 bases from J, with 15 bases in between. CDR3 length: 13 residues. The CDR3 nucleotides read TGTGCCAGCAGCTTGACGGGCTACAATGGGCAGTACTTC. Protein: CASSLTGYNGQYF.

This clonotype was seen only a few times. V is TRBV12-3 or TRBV12-4 and J is TRBJ1-1; 7 bases map to TRBD1. V trimming: 6 bases; J trimming: 4 bases; junction bases outside the gene matches: 5. This CDR3 is 13 amino acids long. CDR3 coding DNA: TGTGCCAGCAGGGGACAGCTTTTCACTGAAGCTTTCTTT. Amino acid sequence: CASRGQLFTEAFF.

V gene TRBV20-1 combines with J gene TRBJ2-7; TRBD2 matches 8 bases. Germline values: CDR1 DFQATT, CDR2 SNEGSKA (reference sequence). The CDR3 consists of 16 residues. The trim removed 0 bases at V and 1 base at J, leaving 8 bases unmatched. The CDR3 protein is CSAREGLARASYEQYF. The CDR3 DNA reads as TGCAGTGCTAGAGAAGGACTAGCCAGGGCGTCCTACGAGCAGTACTTC.

A few counts support this clonotype. J is TRBJ2-3 and V is TRBV29-1, with D perhaps matching TRBD1 (5 bases). The better agreement between TRBJ1-5 and the DNA end casts doubt on the J call. This CDR3 is 14 amino acids long. Germline V lookup: CDR1 SQVTM, CDR2 ANQGSEA. CDR3 bases: TGCAGCGTTGAAGCCCGACAGATCACAGATACGCAGCATTTT. It translates to CSVEARQITDTQHF.

V usage is TRBV7-2 and J usage is TRBJ2-3; D ambiguous. Germline CDR1 is SGHTA and CDR2 is FQGNSA. V lost 1 base to trimming and J lost 2 bases, with 13 bases between them. The CDR3 length is 16 residues. DNA for the CDR3: TGTGCCAGCAGCTTAGGCGTATGGGGATACACAGATACGCAGTATTTT. Translated, it gives CASSLGVWGYTDTQYF.

This chain connects TRBV18 to TRBJ2-1, with TRBD2 matching 11 bases. V gave up 6 bases and J gave up 7 bases; unmatched junction bases: 8. The germline V gene has CDR1 KGHSH and CDR2 LQKENI. The CDR3 sequence is 15 residues long. This CDR3 is CASSQGLAAENEQFF. The CDR3, as DNA: TGTGCCAGCTCGCAGGGACTAGCGGCGGAGAATGAGCAGTTCTTC.

The sample holds a few counts of this clonotype. This sequence joins TRBV20-1 and TRBJ1-5, with D tentatively TRBD1 (5 bases). This CDR3 region has 15 residues. The germline V gene has CDR1 DFQATT and CDR2 SNEGSKA (reference sequence). V dropped 3 bases and J dropped 4 bases, with 16 bases sitting between them. The CDR3 protein is CSASGAGRVNQPQHF. The CDR3 DNA is TGCAGTGCTAGCGGGGCGGGTAGAGTAAATCAGCCCCAGCATTTT.

The chain carries TRBV29-1 and TRBJ1-5; 7 bases are a match to TRBD1. Germline assignment: CDR1 SQVTM and CDR2 ANQGSEA. CDR3 length equals 14 residues. V shed 6 bases and J 2 bases; nucleotides not matched to a gene: 7. DNA of the CDR3: TGCAGCGTCACCACAGGGACAGGCAATCAGCCCCAGCATTTT. It codes for CSVTTGTGNQPQHF.

The chain links TRBV5-1 to TRBJ2-3; 10 bases are shared with TRBD2. The CDR3 runs to 16 residues. J gave up 4 bases and V 6 bases, and 11 bases lay outside the gene matches. From germline, CDR1 is SGHRS and CDR2 YFSETQ. CDR3: CASKASGGSRADTQYF. The CDR3 nucleotides read TGCGCCAGCAAGGCTAGCGGGGGTTCCCGCGCAGATACGCAGTATTTT.

This clonotype was counted between two and nine times. CDR3 bases: TGCAGTGTATCACCCAGCGGGGTCCCCTACGAGCAGTACTTC. It specifies CSVSPSGVPYEQYF. The chain couples TRBV20-1 to TRBJ2-7, with 7 bases identical to TRBD2. The ends lost 7 bases at V and 2 bases at J; junction bases unmatched: 11. Germline CDR1 reads DFQATT; CDR2 reads SNEGSKA (reference sequence). The CDR3 extends over 14 amino acids.

Comments on this clonotype: Its ends do not fully match the called genes, so a read error is possible. The V call is TRBV13, the J call TRBJ2-7; weak D call: TRBD2 (5 bases). Germline CDR1 and CDR2: PRHDT and FYEKMQ (reference sequence). This CDR3 is built from 16 residues. CDR3 residues: CTSSPGGSTLSYEQYF. The CDR3 DNA reads as TGTACCAGCAGTCCAGGAGGCAGCACCCTCTCCTACGAGCAGTACTTC.

This clonotype was found many times. The chain carries TRBV6-2 or TRBV6-3 and TRBJ2-5; unclear D gene. The germline CDR1 and CDR2 sequences are MNHEY and SVGEGT. CDR3 size: 13 residues. Trimming took 1 base from V and 1 from J, leaving 4 bases between them. This chain's CDR3 is CASSYYGQETQYF. In DNA form, the CDR3 reads TGTGCCAGCAGTTACTACGGCCAAGAGACCCAGTACTTC.

This clonotype was detected a few times. This chain links TRBV25-1 with TRBJ2-7; D gene unclear. The CDR3 extends over 14 amino acids. Deletions cut 0 bases from V and 3 bases from J, with 9 bases between. Germline CDR1 and CDR2: MGHDK and SYGVNS. CDR3 loop: CASSEYGAYYEQYF. DNA for the CDR3: TGTGCCAGCAGTGAATATGGTGCCTACTACGAGCAGTACTTC.

V is TRBV29-1 and J is TRBJ1-1; D is unclear. This CDR3 spans 13 amino acids. In germline, CDR1 is SQVTM, CDR2 ANQGSEA. V was clipped by 2 bases and J by 5 bases, with 12 bases between them. The DNA for the CDR3 is TGCAGCGTTGAATCCGCAGTCACGACTGAAGCTTTCTTT. This gives the protein CSVESAVTTEAFF.

This chain connects TRBV20-1 to TRBJ2-1; no definite D call. The V and J ends lost 4 bases and 5 bases respectively, with 12 bases between them. CDR1 is DFQATT, CDR2 SNEGSKA, per germline (reference sequence). There are 13 residues in the CDR3. This CDR3 is CSAMGTYHNEQFF. As DNA, the CDR3 is TGCAGTGCTATGGGCACGTATCACAATGAGCAGTTCTTC.

The table lists this clonotype with many counts. The chain couples TRBV7-2 to TRBJ2-5; D remains ambiguous. CDR1 and CDR2 (germline): SGHTA, FQGNSA. The V gene lost 1 base and the J gene lost 5 bases, with 14 bases spanning the gap. CDR3 size: 15 residues. The CDR3 coding sequence is TGTGCCAGCAGCTTAGTTGGTACCCAACCCGAGACCCAGTACTTC. This encodes CASSLVGTQPETQYF.

This chain connects TRBV20-1 to TRBJ1-2, with unresolved D. Trimming took 3 bases from V and 2 from J, leaving 7 bases between them. This CDR3 has 12 amino acids. Germline V CDR1 and CDR2: DFQATT, SNEGSKA (reference sequence). The chain's CDR3 is CSASRKNYGYTF. CDR3 DNA sequence: TGCAGTGCTAGCAGGAAAAACTATGGCTACACCTTC.

This clonotype was recorded many times. J is TRBJ2-7 and V is TRBV20-1, with D tentatively TRBD1 (6 bases). Germline V gene lookup returns CDR1 DFQATT and CDR2 SNEGSKA (reference sequence). The CDR3 consists of 14 residues. Trimming shortened V by 3 bases and J by 3 bases, and 15 bases separated the two germline ends. DNA of the CDR3: TGCAGTGCTAGGAGGTCAGGACAGAGCTACGAGCAGTACTTC. As protein: CSARRSGQSYEQYF.

Note on this clonotype: This sequence may be a read error, since a much larger clone differs from it by one base. The chain uses TRBV12-3 or TRBV12-4 and TRBJ2-7; 7 bases map to TRBD1. CDR3 size: 14 residues. With 8 bases clipped from V and 12 bases from J, the junction kept 19 bases outside the gene matches. DNA of the CDR3: TGTGCCAGCTTAGTTAGGGGGCTTGGAGAGACCCGGTACTTC. This encodes CASLVRGLGETRYF.

This clonotype turned up a few times. V gene TRBV12-3 or TRBV12-4 combines with J gene TRBJ1-6, with D hard to call. V dropped 3 bases and J dropped 10 bases, with 16 bases sitting between them. There are 15 residues in the CDR3. CDR3 in amino acids: CASSLVSGKRSPLHF. The DNA of the CDR3 is TGTGCCAGCAGTTTGGTTTCAGGCAAAAGGTCACCCCTCCACTTT.

The sample holds many counts of this clonotype. This chain joins TRBV5-1 and TRBJ1-2, with D perhaps matching TRBD1 (5 bases). In germline, CDR1 is SGHRS, CDR2 YFSETQ. V dropped 6 bases and J dropped 4 bases, with 13 bases sitting between them. The CDR3 spans 13 residues. In DNA, the CDR3 is TGCGCCAGCACCCCCGGGACTGCCTATGGCTACACCTTC. It specifies CASTPGTAYGYTF.

This clonotype appeared a few times. The chain combines TRBV12-3 or TRBV12-4 with TRBJ2-6, with D hard to call. This CDR3 has 13 residues. Trimming left V 7 bases short and J 0 bases short, with 4 bases between. The CDR3 coding sequence is TGTGCCAGCAACCTCTCTGGGGCCAACGTCCTGACTTTC. Translated, it gives CASNLSGANVLTF.

This chain links TRBV6-4 with TRBJ2-1; D is perhaps TRBD2 (5 bases). Germline V CDR1 and CDR2: MRHNA, SNTAGT. With 8 bases removed from V and 3 bases from J, the gap between germline ends came to 11 bases. This CDR3 region has 13 residues. CDR3 in amino acids: CASSQDFYNEQFF. DNA of the CDR3: TGTGCCAGCTCCCAGGACTTCTACAATGAGCAGTTCTTC.